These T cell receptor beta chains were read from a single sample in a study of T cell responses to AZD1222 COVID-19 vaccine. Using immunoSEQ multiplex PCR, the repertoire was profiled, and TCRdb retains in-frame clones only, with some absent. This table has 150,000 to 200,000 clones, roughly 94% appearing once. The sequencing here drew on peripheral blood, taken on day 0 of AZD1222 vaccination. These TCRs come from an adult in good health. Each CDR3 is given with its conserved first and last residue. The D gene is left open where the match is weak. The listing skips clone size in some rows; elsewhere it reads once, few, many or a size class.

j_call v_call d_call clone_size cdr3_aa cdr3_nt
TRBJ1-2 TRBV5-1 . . CASSLGDPLVYGYTF TGCGCCAGCAGCTTAGGGGACCCCTTGGTATATGGCTACACCTTC
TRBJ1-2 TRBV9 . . CASSPEATGWDGYTF TGTGCCAGCAGCCCCGAGGCCACAGGGTGGGATGGCTACACCTTC
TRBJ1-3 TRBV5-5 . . CASSFGRSGNTIYF TGTGCCAGCAGCTTTGGCCGCTCTGGAAACACCATATATTTT
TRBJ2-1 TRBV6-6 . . CASSVRDGLSYNEQFF TGTGCCAGCAGTGTGAGGGACGGGCTCTCCTACAATGAGCAGTTCTTC
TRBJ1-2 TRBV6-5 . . CASSYGQSYGYTF TGTGCCAGCAGTTATGGGCAAAGCTATGGCTACACCTTC
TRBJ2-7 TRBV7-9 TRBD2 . CASSKQGGRDAYEQYF TGTGCCAGCAGCAAACAGGGCGGGAGGGACGCCTACGAGCAGTACTTC
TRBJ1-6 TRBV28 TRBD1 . CASRSQGASYNSPLHF TGTGCCAGCAGGTCACAGGGGGCCTCCTATAATTCACCCCTCCACTTT
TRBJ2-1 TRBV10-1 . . CASSESFTPNEQFF TGCGCCAGCAGTGAGTCGTTCACTCCGAATGAGCAGTTCTTC
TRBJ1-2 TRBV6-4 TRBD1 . CASSKGGQAPYGYTF TGTGCCAGCAGCAAAGGGGGACAGGCCCCCTATGGCTACACCTTC
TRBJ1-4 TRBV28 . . CASRRPSPREKLFF TGTGCCAGCAGGCGTCCCAGCCCAAGGGAAAAACTGTTTTTT
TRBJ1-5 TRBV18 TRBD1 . CASSPGTGGRQPQHF TGTGCCAGCTCGCCCGGGACAGGGGGTCGTCAGCCCCAGCATTTT
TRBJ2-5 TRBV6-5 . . CASSTGISETQYF TGTGCCAGCAGTACAGGGATCTCGGAGACCCAGTACTTC
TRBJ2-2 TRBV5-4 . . CASSWGTGELFF TGTGCCAGCAGCTGGGGCACCGGGGAGCTGTTTTTT
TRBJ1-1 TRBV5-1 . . CASSLEVAVTEAFF TGCGCCAGCAGCTTGGAGGTAGCCGTCACTGAAGCTTTCTTT
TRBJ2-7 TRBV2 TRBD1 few CASTDLSGTEGYEQYF TGTGCCAGCACAGACCTATCCGGGACAGAGGGCTACGAGCAGTACTTC
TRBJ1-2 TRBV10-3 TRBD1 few CAITIDRGRGYTF TGTGCCATCACCATTGACAGGGGCCGGGGCTACACCTTC
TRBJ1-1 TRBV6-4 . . CASRSGPQVNTEAFF TGTGCCAGCAGATCGGGACCGCAGGTGAACACTGAAGCTTTCTTT
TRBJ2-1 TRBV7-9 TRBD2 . CASSLGLAGFNEQFF TGTGCCAGCAGCTTAGGACTAGCGGGGTTCAATGAGCAGTTCTTC
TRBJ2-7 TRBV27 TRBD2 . CASSFRTSGGNYEQYF TGTGCCAGCAGTTTCAGGACTAGCGGGGGGAACTACGAGCAGTACTTC
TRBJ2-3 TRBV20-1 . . CSARVSDTQYF TGCAGTGCTAGAGTTTCCGATACGCAGTATTTT
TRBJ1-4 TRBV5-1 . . CASSSIGGANEKLFF TGCGCCAGCAGCTCCATTGGGGGGGCTAATGAAAAACTGTTTTTT
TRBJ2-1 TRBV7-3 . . CASSLDSGVSLEQFF TGTGCCAGCAGCTTGGACTCAGGGGTTAGTCTTGAGCAGTTCTTC
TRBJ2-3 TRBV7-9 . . CASSPATRTDTQYF TGTGCCAGCAGCCCAGCGACGCGCACAGATACGCAGTATTTT
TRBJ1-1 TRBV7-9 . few CASSLGHRDTEAFF TGTGCCAGCAGCTTAGGGCATCGGGACACTGAAGCTTTCTTT
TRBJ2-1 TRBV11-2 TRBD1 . CASSGPGQGFHEQFF TGTGCCAGCAGCGGACCGGGACAGGGATTCCATGAGCAGTTCTTC
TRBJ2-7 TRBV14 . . CASSQVDSFYEQYF TGTGCCAGCAGCCAAGTCGACAGTTTCTACGAGCAGTACTTC
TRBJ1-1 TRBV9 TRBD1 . CASSNMGAGGAAFF TGTGCCAGCAGCAATATGGGGGCAGGGGGCGCTGCTTTCTTT
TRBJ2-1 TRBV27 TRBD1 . CASSSGTESYNEQFF TGTGCCAGCAGTTCCGGGACAGAGTCCTACAATGAGCAGTTCTTC
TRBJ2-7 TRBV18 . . CANYGGATYEQYF TGTGCCAACTACGGGGGAGCGACCTACGAGCAGTACTTC